One T cell receptor (beta chain) is described in this entry. The record originates from a study of PD-1 and CTLA-4 blockade in melanoma. Some clones are missing from TCRdb's copy, which holds only in-frame ones; the method was immunoSEQ multiplex PCR. Here the sample spans 15,000 to 20,000 clones, over 65% being singletons. CDR3 size: 18 residues. V gave up 5 bases and J gave up 0 bases, with 21 bases separating them. CDR1 and CDR2 from the germline V gene are SNHLY and FYNNEI. Sequencing was performed on CD8+ T cells from peripheral blood, taken before anti-PD-1 treatment. The sequence derives from a human donor with melanoma. This sequence joins TRBV2 and TRBJ2-3; TRBD1 might be the D (6 bases). CDR3 coding DNA: TGTGCCAGCAGTTACCAAATTCTACAGGGCTCTAGCACAGATACGCAGTATTTT. Amino acid sequence: CASSYQILQGSSTDTQYF.